A single sample gave rise to the 4 T cell receptor beta chains below, sequenced in a study of blood T cells in healthy people across ages. A second PCR of about 7 to 12 cycles used a sample-barcoded 5' primer and a J-beta primer mix. TCRdb analysed the 5' RACE reads with MiXCR anew, one entry per CDR3 protein. The sample records roughly 800,000 distinct CDR3 sequences, 58% being singletons. The sequenced sample was blood. These receptors were taken from a man between 25 and 39 years old in good health.

This clonotype showed up just a few times. V gene TRBV20-1 combines with J gene TRBJ2-3, with D perhaps matching TRBD1 (6 bases). V lost 4 bases and J lost 2, with 13 bases in between. Germline V lookup: CDR1 DFQATT, CDR2 SNEGSKA (reference sequence). CDR3 size: 14 residues. The CDR3 spells CSAMGAKYTDTQYF. The CDR3 DNA reads TGCAGTGCTATGGGGGCGAAATACACAGATACGCAGTATTTT.

The chain joins TRBV19 to TRBJ2-7; possibly TRBD2 for D (6 bases). Trimming left V 6 bases short and J 1 base short, with 16 bases between. Germline assignment: CDR1 LNHDA and CDR2 SQIVND (reference sequence). This CDR3 spans 15 amino acids. CDR3 DNA sequence: TGTGCCAGTAGAGTCGGGAGTGCCGATTCCTACGAGCAGTACTTC. It encodes CASRVGSADSYEQYF.

This clonotype turned up a few times. V usage is TRBV25-1 and J usage is TRBJ2-5; perhaps TRBD2 as D (6 bases). Germline values: CDR1 MGHDK, CDR2 SYGVNS. CDR3 length: 13 residues. Trimming shortened V by 6 bases and J by 11 bases, and 19 bases separated the two germline ends. CDR3 loop: CASRTGDRSGQYF. The CDR3 DNA follows: TGTGCCAGCAGAACGGGAGACCGATCGGGGCAGTACTTC.

V is TRBV29-1 and J is TRBJ2-7; the match to TRBD1 covers 10 bases. The CDR3 has 13 residues. In germline, CDR1 is SQVTM, CDR2 ANQGSEA. The V segment lost 8 bases and the J segment 1 base; nucleotides outside the gene matches: 5. The CDR3 loop is CSLPGQGSYEQYF. CDR3 nucleotide sequence: TGCAGCCTACCGGGACAGGGGTCCTACGAGCAGTACTTC.